This T cell receptor beta chain was documented in a study of technical replicates of blood from four donors. Sequenced by immunoSEQ multiplex PCR; TCRdb stores in-frame clones only, minus some. Of roughly 69,000 clones in the sample, around 87% were seen once. This clone was counted a few times. This clonotype was sampled from a human donor in good health. Some clones in this sample may be carry-over from other donors' samples. Sequenced: PBMCs.

The CDR3 reads CASPRPGAKGYTF. The CDR3 DNA is TGCGCCTCCCCCCGGCCAGGGGCCAAGGGCTACACCTTC. This rearrangement joins TRBV10-1 to TRBJ1-2; D perhaps matches TRBD1 (6 bases). The CDR3 covers 13 residues. In germline, CDR1 is WNHNN, CDR2 SYGVQD (reference sequence). Trimming shortened V by 11 bases and J by 8 bases, and 21 bases separated the two germline ends.